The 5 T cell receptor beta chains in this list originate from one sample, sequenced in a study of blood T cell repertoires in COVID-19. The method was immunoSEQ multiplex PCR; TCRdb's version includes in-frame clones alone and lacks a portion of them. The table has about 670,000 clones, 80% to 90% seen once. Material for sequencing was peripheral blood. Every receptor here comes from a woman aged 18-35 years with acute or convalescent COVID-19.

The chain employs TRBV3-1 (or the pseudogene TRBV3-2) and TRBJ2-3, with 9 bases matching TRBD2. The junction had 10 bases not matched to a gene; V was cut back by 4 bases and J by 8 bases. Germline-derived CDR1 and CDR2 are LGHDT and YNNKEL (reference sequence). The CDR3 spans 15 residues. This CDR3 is CASSLGSGGRTTQYF. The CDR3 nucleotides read TGTGCCAGCAGCCTAGGGAGCGGGGGGAGGACTACGCAGTATTTT.

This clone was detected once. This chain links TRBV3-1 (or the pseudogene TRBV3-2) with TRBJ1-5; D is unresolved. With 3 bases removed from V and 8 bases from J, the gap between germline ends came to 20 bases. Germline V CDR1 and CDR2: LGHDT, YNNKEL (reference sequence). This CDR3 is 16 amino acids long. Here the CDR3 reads CASSHSITRELEPQHF. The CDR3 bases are TGTGCCAGCAGCCATTCCATTACACGGGAACTTGAGCCCCAGCATTTT.

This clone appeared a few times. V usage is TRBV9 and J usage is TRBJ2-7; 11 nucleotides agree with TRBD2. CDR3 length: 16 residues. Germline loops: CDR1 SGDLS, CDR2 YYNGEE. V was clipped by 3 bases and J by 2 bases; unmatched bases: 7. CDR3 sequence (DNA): TGTGCCAGCAGCGCCTCACTAGCGGGGGCCCCCTACGAGCAGTACTTC. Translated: CASSASLAGAPYEQYF. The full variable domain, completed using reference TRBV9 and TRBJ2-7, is DSGVTQTPKHLITATGQRVTLRCSPRSGDLSVYWYQQSLDQGLQFLIQYYNGEERAKGNILERFSAQQFPDLHSELNLSSLELGDSALYFCASSASLAGAPYEQYFGPGTRLTVT.

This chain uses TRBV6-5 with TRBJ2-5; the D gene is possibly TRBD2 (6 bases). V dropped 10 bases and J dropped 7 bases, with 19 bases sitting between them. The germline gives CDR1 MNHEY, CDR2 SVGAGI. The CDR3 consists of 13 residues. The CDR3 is CATGGASGGTQYF. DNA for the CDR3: TGTGCCACTGGCGGGGCCTCCGGGGGGACCCAGTACTTC.

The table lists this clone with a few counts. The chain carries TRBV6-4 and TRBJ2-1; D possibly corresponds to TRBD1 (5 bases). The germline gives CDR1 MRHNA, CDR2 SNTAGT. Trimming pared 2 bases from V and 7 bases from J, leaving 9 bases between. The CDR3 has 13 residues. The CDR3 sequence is CASSDGALNEQFF. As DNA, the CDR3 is TGTGCCAGCAGTGACGGGGCTTTAAATGAGCAGTTCTTC.